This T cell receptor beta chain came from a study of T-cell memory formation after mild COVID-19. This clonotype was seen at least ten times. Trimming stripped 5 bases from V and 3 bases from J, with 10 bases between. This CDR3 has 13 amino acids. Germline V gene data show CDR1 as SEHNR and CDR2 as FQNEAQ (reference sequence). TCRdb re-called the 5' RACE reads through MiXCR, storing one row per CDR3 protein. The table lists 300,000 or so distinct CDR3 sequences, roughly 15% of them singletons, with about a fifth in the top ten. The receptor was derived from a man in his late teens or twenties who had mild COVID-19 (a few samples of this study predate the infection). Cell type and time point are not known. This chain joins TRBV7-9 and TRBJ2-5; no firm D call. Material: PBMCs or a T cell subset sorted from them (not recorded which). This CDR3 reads CASSPAGEETQYF. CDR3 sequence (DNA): TGTGCCAGCAGCCCTGCCGGAGAAGAGACCCAGTACTTC.